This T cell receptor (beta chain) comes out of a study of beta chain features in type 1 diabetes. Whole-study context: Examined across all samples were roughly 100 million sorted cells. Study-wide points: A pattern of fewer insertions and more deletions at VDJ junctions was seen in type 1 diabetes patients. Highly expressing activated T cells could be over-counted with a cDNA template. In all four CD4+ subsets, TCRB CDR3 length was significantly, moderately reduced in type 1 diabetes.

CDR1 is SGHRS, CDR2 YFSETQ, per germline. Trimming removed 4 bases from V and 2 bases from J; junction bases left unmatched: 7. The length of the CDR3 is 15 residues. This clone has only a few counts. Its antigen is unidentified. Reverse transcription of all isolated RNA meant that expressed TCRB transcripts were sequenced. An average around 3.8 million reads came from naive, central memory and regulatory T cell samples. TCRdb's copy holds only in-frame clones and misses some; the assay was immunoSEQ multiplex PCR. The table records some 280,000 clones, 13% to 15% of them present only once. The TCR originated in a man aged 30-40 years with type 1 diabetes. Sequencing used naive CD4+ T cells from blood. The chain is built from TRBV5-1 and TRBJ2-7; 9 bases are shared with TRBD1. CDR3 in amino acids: CASSDGTGKPYEQYF. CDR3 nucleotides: TGCGCCAGCAGCGACGGGACAGGGAAGCCCTACGAGCAGTACTTC.